The next 29 T cell receptor beta chains were all read from a single sample in a study of tumour-infiltrating T cells in Burkitt lymphoma. Here immunoSEQ multiplex PCR was the method, and the copy in TCRdb shows in-frame clones only, minus some. The table has 3,800 or so clones, roughly 17% seen once; the top ten hold roughly 13%. The sample comprised tumor tissue. The receptors come from a human donor with diffuse large B-cell lymphoma. Some clones in this sample may be carry-over from other donors' samples.

V usage is TRBV28 and J usage is TRBJ1-2; D gene unclear. The germline V gene has CDR1 MDHEN and CDR2 SYDVKM. The CDR3 spans 12 residues. Trimming left V 8 bases short and J 4 bases short, with 11 bases between. In nucleotides, the CDR3 is TGTGCCAGCCTTGACCCAACCTATGGCTACACCTTC. Amino acids: CASLDPTYGYTF.

The rearrangement uses TRBV7-6 and TRBJ2-7, with 7 positions matching TRBD2. Trimming removed 5 bases from V and 3 bases from J; junction bases left unmatched: 13. The CDR3 has 16 amino acids. In germline, CDR1 is SGHVS, CDR2 FNYEAQ. This chain's CDR3 is CASSESVPGGGYEQYF. CDR3 DNA sequence: TGTGCCAGCAGCGAATCGGTCCCGGGCGGGGGCTACGAGCAGTACTTC.

This clone was observed a handful of times. V is TRBV6-1 and J is TRBJ2-3; D remains ambiguous. CDR3 length: 13 residues. Trimming cost V 10 bases and J 6 bases, with 17 bases left between them. Germline V gene data show CDR1 as MNHNS and CDR2 as SASEGT. In nucleotides, the CDR3 is TGTGCCATCAACCGGGTGAGGCGTGATACGCAGTATTTT. Amino acid sequence: CAINRVRRDTQYF.

V gene TRBV7-9 combines with J gene TRBJ1-1; D gene unclear. The CDR3 runs 15 residues. V lost 1 base to trimming and J lost 7 bases, with 16 bases between them. Germline V gene lookup returns CDR1 SEHNR and CDR2 FQNEAQ (reference sequence). As DNA, the CDR3 is TGTGCCAGCAGCTTAGGAGCGCTCCTAAAGGGTGAAGCTTTCTTT. Translation gives CASSLGALLKGEAFF.

CDR3 in amino acids: CASSGTHNEQFF. The CDR3 nucleotides read TGTGCCAGCAGCGGCACTCACAATGAGCAGTTCTTC. This chain uses TRBV9 with TRBJ2-1; D not resolved. Germline V CDR1 and CDR2: SGDLS, YYNGEE. The germline V and J ends were trimmed by 3 bases and 5 bases, with 6 bases remaining between them. The CDR3 spans 12 residues. Looking up the rest from reference TRBV9 and TRBJ2-1 gives the full variable domain: DSGVTQTPKHLITATGQRVTLRCSPRSGDLSVYWYQQSLDQGLQFLIQYYNGEERAKGNILERFSAQQFPDLHSELNLSSLELGDSALYFCASSGTHNEQFFGPGTRLTVL.

The genes are TRBV29-1 and TRBJ1-1; 7 nucleotides match TRBD1. The V and J ends lost 5 bases and 5 bases, in that order; junction bases with no gene match: 8. Germline V gene data show CDR1 as SQVTM and CDR2 as ANQGSEA. The CDR3 sequence is 13 residues long. CDR3 sequence reads: CSVIPDRNTEAFF. DNA of the CDR3: TGCAGCGTTATTCCGGACAGGAATACTGAAGCTTTCTTT.

In its sample, this clone was seen a few times. V gene TRBV9 combines with J gene TRBJ2-3; D might be TRBD2 (5 bases). From germline, CDR1 is SGDLS and CDR2 YYNGEE. Trimming took off 0 bases at V and 0 bases at J, with 20 bases between the two ends. The CDR3 has 19 residues. As DNA, the CDR3 is TGTGCCAGCAGCGTAGCGGACTCCCCCCTTGCGACCAGCACAGATACGCAGTATTTT. This translates into CASSVADSPLATSTDTQYF.

This clone has just a few counts. The chain carries TRBV11-2 and TRBJ1-1; D not certain. The V and J ends lost 1 base and 4 bases respectively, with 10 bases between them. The CDR3 is 14 residues long. Per the germline V gene, CDR1 is SGHAT and CDR2 is FQNNGV. The CDR3 sequence: CASSLVFGGTEAFF. CDR3 in DNA: TGTGCCAGCAGCTTAGTTTTCGGAGGCACTGAAGCTTTCTTT.

This clone was found a few times. This sequence joins TRBV4-1 and TRBJ1-3; 9 positions match TRBD1. Trimming cost V 6 bases and J 1 base; bases outside gene matches: 4. The germline V gene encodes CDR1 MGHRA and CDR2 YSYEKL. The CDR3 covers 15 residues. The CDR3 loop reads CASRQQGASGNTIYF. CDR3 nucleotide sequence: TGCGCCAGCAGACAACAGGGGGCGTCTGGAAACACCATATATTTT.

This clone has only a few counts. This sequence joins TRBV7-9 and TRBJ1-6; TRBD1 agrees at 10 bases. V trimming: 5 bases; J trimming: 16 bases; junction bases outside the gene matches: 11. Germline V lookup: CDR1 SEHNR, CDR2 FQNEAQ (reference sequence). The length of the CDR3 is 14 residues. The CDR3 DNA is TGTGCCAGCAGCGCCGGACAGGGGGGAAGGTTGCTCCACTTT. Its protein product is CASSAGQGGRLLHF.

This clone was seen more than once but under ten times. This chain connects TRBV19 to TRBJ1-4; D may be TRBD1 (5 bases). This CDR3 is built from 14 residues. V lost 5 bases and J lost 8, with 15 bases in between. CDR1 and CDR2 (germline): LNHDA, SQIVND (reference sequence). The CDR3, as DNA: TGTGCCAGTAGTGATCAGTCCAAGGGGGAAAAACTGTTTTTT. It translates to CASSDQSKGEKLFF.

In its sample, this clone was seen a few times. This rearrangement joins TRBV18 to TRBJ1-2; D is possibly TRBD1 (5 bases). This CDR3 contains 13 residues. V was shortened by 8 bases and J by 4 bases, with 14 bases between the two germline ends. Germline V gene sequence: CDR1 KGHSH, CDR2 LQKENI. As DNA, the CDR3 is TGTGCCAGCGGGACCGGGCAGGGCTATGGCTACACCTTC. Translating gives CASGTGQGYGYTF.

This clone has more than one count but fewer than ten. Mismatch with germline at one junction end may stem from a read error. The chain links TRBV5-4 to TRBJ2-7; D possibly matches TRBD1 or TRBD2 (6 bases each). Germline CDR1 reads SGHNT; CDR2 reads YYREEE (reference sequence). The CDR3 is made up of 15 amino acids. The CDR3 reads CASNLEGQGSREQYF. As DNA, the CDR3 is TGTGCCAGCAACTTGGAGGGGCAGGGGAGTAGGGAGCAGTACTTC. Drawing the rest from reference TRBV5-4 and TRBJ2-7, the complete variable domain is ETGVTQSPTHLIKTRGQQVTLRCSSQSGHNTVSWYQQALGQGPQFIFQYYREEENGRGNFPPRFSGLQFPNYSSELNVNALELDDSALYLCASNLEGQGSREQYFGPGTRLTVT.

CDR3 DNA sequence: TGTGCCAGCAGCTTAGATGGCGGGGTGGGGTACAATGAGCAGTTCTTC. Translating gives CASSLDGGVGYNEQFF. This chain uses TRBV11-3 with TRBJ2-1; maybe TRBD2 (6 bases). The germline V and J ends were trimmed by 0 bases and 4 bases, with 13 bases remaining between them. CDR3 length equals 16 residues. Germline-derived CDR1 and CDR2 are SGHNT and YENEEA.

A few counts support this clone. This chain links TRBV19 with TRBJ1-2; D gene unclear. Germline V gene lookup returns CDR1 LNHDA and CDR2 SQIVND (reference sequence). V shed 6 bases and J shed 1 base, with 12 bases lying between them. CDR3 length: 14 residues. Written as DNA, the CDR3 is TGTGCCAGTAGCCCCCGGACGTTTAACTATGGCTACACCTTC. It specifies CASSPRTFNYGYTF. The whole variable domain, filled in from reference TRBV19 and TRBJ1-2, reads DGGITQSPKYLFRKEGQNVTLSCEQNLNHDAMYWYRQDPGQGLRLIYYSQIVNDFQKGDIAEGYSVSREKKESFPLTVTSAQKNPTAFYLCASSPRTFNYGYTFGSGTRLTVV.

This clone was recorded a few times. The chain employs TRBV5-5 and TRBJ2-7; D possibly corresponds to TRBD2 (7 bases). Germline CDR1 and CDR2: SGHKS and YYEKEE (reference sequence). Trimming cost V 3 bases and J 1 base, with 14 bases left between them. CDR3 size: 15 residues. The CDR3 DNA follows: TGTGCCAGCAGCTGGGGGGGGCCCCCTTCCTACGAGCAGTACTTC. It yields the protein CASSWGGPPSYEQYF.

Note on this clone: A much larger clone is a single base away; this may be a read error. The same CDR3 also results from other DNA sequences found in this sample. The V call is TRBV4-3, the J call TRBJ2-7; a possible D gene is TRBD1 (5 bases). V was clipped by 0 bases and J by 4 bases, with 16 bases between them. This CDR3 contains 16 residues. Germline values: CDR1 LGHNA, CDR2 YSLEER. This CDR3 reads CASSQDNRQGAYEQYF. The CDR3 DNA is TGCGCCAGCAGCCAAGATAATCGACAAGGGGCGTACGAGCAGTACTTC.

This clone was seen only a few times. This rearrangement joins TRBV4-3 to TRBJ2-7; 10 bases fit TRBD1. The CDR3 contains 18 residues. Germline V gene sequence: CDR1 LGHNA, CDR2 YSLEER. J lost 2 bases, V lost 0 bases, and 10 bases had no gene match. CDR3 sequence: CASSQDRRIGTGAYEQYF. In DNA form, the CDR3 reads TGCGCCAGCAGCCAAGATCGTCGTATCGGGACAGGGGCCTACGAGCAGTACTTC.

The chain employs TRBV11-2 and TRBJ2-7, with D maybe TRBD2 (6 bases). This CDR3 is built from 18 residues. V dropped 2 bases and J dropped 2 bases, with 22 bases sitting between them. Germline-derived CDR1 and CDR2 are SGHAT and FQNNGV. CDR3 residues: CASSLLGSQTLPTYEQYF. As DNA, the CDR3 is TGTGCCAGCAGCTTACTCGGGAGTCAGACACTTCCCACCTACGAGCAGTACTTC.

This clone has just a few counts. This sequence joins TRBV7-2 and TRBJ2-5; D is ambiguous. CDR3 length equals 13 residues. Trimming pared 5 bases from V and 5 bases from J, leaving 12 bases between. The germline gives CDR1 SGHTA, CDR2 FQGNSA. The CDR3 nucleotides read TGTGCCAGCAGCCTTAGCAAGGAGGAGACCCAGTACTTC. Its translation: CASSLSKEETQYF.

The chain recombines TRBV7-6 with TRBJ1-2, with TRBD1 identical over 12 bases. The CDR3 contains 15 residues. V lost 2 bases, J lost 8 bases, and 6 bases stayed unmatched. Germline CDR1 reads SGHVS; CDR2 reads FNYEAQ. The CDR3 region has the DNA TGTGCCAGCAGCTTACGGGACAGGGGGCCGGAAGGCTACACCTTC. It specifies CASSLRDRGPEGYTF.

This clone was seen only a few times. V and J are TRBV2 and TRBJ1-2; D is possibly TRBD1 (5 bases). Trimming shortened V by 1 base and J by 5 bases, and 11 bases separated the two germline ends. Germline V gene sequence: CDR1 SNHLY, CDR2 FYNNEI. This CDR3 spans 14 amino acids. DNA of the CDR3: TGTGCCAGCAGTGAAGTGGCAGGGAGGTATGGCTACACCTTC. Translated, it gives CASSEVAGRYGYTF.

The chain uses TRBV5-5 and TRBJ2-6; D remains unclear. Trimming left V 2 bases short and J 4 bases short, with 10 bases between. This CDR3 region has 15 residues. CDR1 is SGHKS, CDR2 YYEKEE, per germline (reference sequence). The CDR3 nucleotides are TGTGCCAGCAGCTTCGTATCTTCGGGGGCCAACGTCCTGACTTTC. Translation: CASSFVSSGANVLTF.

J is TRBJ2-2 and V is TRBV30; no clear D gene. V gave up 5 bases and J gave up 9 bases, with 16 bases separating them. CDR1 GTSNPN and CDR2 SVGIG come from the germline V gene (reference sequence). The CDR3 loop spans 13 amino acids. As DNA, the CDR3 is TGTGCCTGGTTCCGTTTCGGAACAAGGGAGCTGTTTTTT. As protein: CAWFRFGTRELFF. Full variable domain (remainder filled in from reference TRBV30 and TRBJ2-2): SQTIHQWPATLVQPVGSPLSLECTVEGTSNPNLYWYRQAAGRGLQLLFYSVGIGQISSEVPQNLSASRPQDRQFILSSKKLLLSDSGFYLCAWFRFGTRELFFGEGSRLTVL.

The gene calls are TRBV6-5 and TRBJ2-7; the match to TRBD2 covers 8 bases. The V segment lost 3 bases and the J segment 2 bases; nucleotides outside the gene matches: 9. Germline CDR1 and CDR2: MNHEY and SVGAGI. The CDR3 has 16 residues. DNA of the CDR3: TGTGCCAGCAGTTATATCGGCGGGGGGTCCGCCTACGAGCAGTACTTC. Its translation: CASSYIGGGSAYEQYF.

This chain links TRBV5-5 with TRBJ2-7; tentatively, D is TRBD1 or TRBD2 (5 bases each). With 2 bases removed from V and 2 bases from J, the gap between germline ends came to 11 bases. Germline CDR1 SGHKS, CDR2 YYEKEE (reference sequence). This CDR3 region has 14 residues. CDR3 protein: CASSFGTFTYEQYF. The CDR3 DNA is TGTGCCAGCAGCTTTGGGACGTTTACCTACGAGCAGTACTTC. The full variable domain, in which reference TRBV5-5 and TRBJ2-7 provide the parts outside the CDR3, is DAGVTQSPTHLIKTRGQQVTLRCSPISGHKSVSWYQQVLGQGPQFIFQYYEKEERGRGNFPDRFSARQFPNYSSELNVNALLLGDSALYLCASSFGTFTYEQYFGPGTRLTVT.

This clone has only a few counts. This sequence joins TRBV7-2 and TRBJ2-2; possibly TRBD2 for D (6 bases). V lost 1 base to trimming and J lost 0 bases, with 6 bases between them. CDR3 length: 15 residues. Per the germline V gene, CDR1 is SGHTA and CDR2 is FQGNSA. CDR3 sequence reads: CASSLGLANTGELFF. CDR3 DNA sequence: TGTGCCAGCAGCTTAGGACTAGCGAACACCGGGGAGCTGTTTTTT.

The V call is TRBV6-5, the J call TRBJ2-6; unclear D gene. CDR1 is MNHEY, CDR2 SVGAGI, per germline. The CDR3 totals 13 residues. Trimming pared 7 bases from V and 4 bases from J, leaving 8 bases between. This chain's CDR3 is CASIPAGANVLTF. The CDR3 DNA reads TGTGCCAGCATTCCGGCCGGGGCCAACGTCCTGACTTTC.

This clone is classed as hyperexpanded. The rearrangement joins TRBV9 to TRBJ1-1; no clear D. The CDR3 extends over 15 amino acids. Trimming took 2 bases from V and 0 from J, leaving 11 bases between them. Germline V lookup: CDR1 SGDLS, CDR2 YYNGEE. The CDR3 is CASSVHEGLNTEAFF. CDR3 coding DNA: TGTGCCAGCAGCGTGCACGAAGGATTGAACACTGAAGCTTTCTTT. Full variable domain (remainder filled in from reference TRBV9 and TRBJ1-1): DSGVTQTPKHLITATGQRVTLRCSPRSGDLSVYWYQQSLDQGLQFLIQYYNGEERAKGNILERFSAQQFPDLHSELNLSSLELGDSALYFCASSVHEGLNTEAFFGQGTRLTVV.